What follows describes a single T cell receptor beta chain. Its antigen specificity is not known. Base quality data are lacking; no much larger clone is found one base away. This sample was included in a study of OX40 agonist ivuxolimab in advanced cancers. Turning to the overall study: Ivuxolimab was an agonistic, fully human IgG2 monoclonal antibody directed against OX40 (CD134), a costimulatory receptor. In the dose-escalation cohort, more than 80% of patients were male, and the mean age was approximately 60 years with a range of roughly 23 to 90. Intravenous ivuxolimab was administered to patients every 2 weeks at six dose levels: 0.01, 0.1, 0.3, 1.5, 3 and 10 mg/kg. Patients were allowed to have had prior anti-PD-1, anti-PD-L1 or anti-CTLA-4 therapy, and 40% to 45% of the dose-escalation patients had been treated with checkpoint inhibitors. Partial responses occurred in three dose-escalation patients: two with cutaneous melanoma and one with hepatocellular carcinoma. The purpose of peripheral TCRbeta sequencing was to test whether ivuxolimab changed TCR sequence diversity and led to clonal T-cell expansion. Of the approximately 54 dose-escalation patients, hepatocellular carcinoma was present in approximately 20, melanoma in about 15, renal cell carcinoma in 9 and head and neck cancer in 9. The monotherapy dose-escalation portion (N of about 47 patients) of the phase I ivuxolimab trial is reported in the paper. Overall study outcomes, separate from this receptor: Low levels of normalized T-cell clonal expansion were also seen in some patients who did not respond. The antigen specificity of the peripheral T cells that underwent clonal expansion was not determined. On average, CD8+ T cells showed more expanded clones than CD4+ T cells after ivuxolimab. At doses of 0.1 to 3.0 mg/kg, clonal expansion of both CD4+ and CD8+ T cells in blood was seen between baseline and week 6. In partial responders in the 0.1-3.0 mg/kg groups, normalized peripheral clonal expansion was found to be among the lowest, especially among CD8+ T cells.

Genomic DNA was isolated from the sorted cells so that the TCRbeta CDR3 region could be sequenced. The immunoSEQ Assay was used to sequence the TCRbeta CDR3 regions. The immuneACCESS repertoire file appears here via TCRdb, limited to in-frame rearrangements. These files lack a portion of the clones; in checked studies, under half of the deficit traces to unresolved V genes, and the cause of the others is not known. Within this sample are 100,000 to 140,000 clones, with approximately 89% of them counted one time only. 1% to 1.5% of the sample belongs to the ten largest clones. CDR1 and CDR2 are drawn from the germline V gene: SGHTA, FQGNSA. Its CDR3 holds 13 amino acids, cysteine through phenylalanine. This entry keeps only the CDR3 DNA: 39 bases, framed from base 1. Patients with a history of autoimmune disease or receiving systemic immunosuppression were excluded from the trial. Peripheral blood for TCR sequencing was collected from all dose cohorts at baseline, on cycle 4 day 1, and on cycle 7 day 1. Samples were obtained from an open-label, multicenter, first-in-human phase I dose-escalation trial of ivuxolimab. Adults with locally advanced or metastatic melanoma, renal cell carcinoma, hepatocellular carcinoma or head and neck squamous cell carcinoma were enrolled in the trial. Before TCR sequencing, CD4+ and CD8+ T cells were separately sorted from peripheral blood.

The source material was CD4+ or CD8+ T cells sorted from blood, sampled in a trial of the OX40 agonist ivuxolimab. The receptor was isolated from an adult with an advanced solid tumor such as melanoma, head and neck, liver or kidney cancer. In this chain, TRBV7-2 is recombined with TRBJ2-5; the D segment could be TRBD1, given 6 matching bases. The J call may be incorrect, as the DNA end agrees better with TRBJ2-7. DNA sequence: TGTGCCAGCAGGTACACAGGGAACTACGAGCAGTACTTC. This yields the protein CASRYTGNYEQYF.